Listed here are 9 T cell receptor beta chains from one sample, sequenced in a study of blood T cell repertoires in COVID-19. The assay was immunoSEQ multiplex PCR, and TCRdb's table has in-frame clones only and misses some. The sample includes more than 110,000 clones, less than 85% of them seen just once. Sample: peripheral blood. The receptors derive from a human donor in a cohort sampled during active COVID-19.

The V and J genes are TRBV7-2 and TRBJ2-1; possible D gene TRBD2, 6 bases. The ends were cut back, 2 bases at V and 8 bases at J, with 13 bases in the middle. This CDR3 contains 14 residues. Germline V gene data show CDR1 as SGHTA and CDR2 as FQGNSA. CDR3 nucleotide sequence: TGTGCCAGCAGCTTATATGGGGAGGCCGATGAGCAGTTCTTC. This gives the protein CASSLYGEADEQFF.

The rearrangement uses TRBV6-5 and TRBJ2-7; 8 bases fit TRBD1. This CDR3 has 13 residues. Per germline, CDR1 MNHEY and CDR2 SVGAGI. The J segment lost 5 bases and the V segment lost 2 bases, leaving 2 bases of the junction unmatched. In DNA, the CDR3 is TGTGCCAGCAGTTACGGACAGGGTGACGAGCAGTACTTC. It is translated as CASSYGQGDEQYF.

This clone was detected ten times or more. For the CDR3, the DNA is TGTGCCAGCAGTTTACCACGGGGCTATGGCTACACCTTC. It yields the protein CASSLPRGYGYTF. The gene calls are TRBV28 and TRBJ1-2; D gene unclear. Trimming stripped 2 bases from V and 4 bases from J, with 8 bases between. CDR1 is MDHEN and CDR2 is SYDVKM in the germline V gene. The CDR3 runs to 13 residues.

The V call is TRBV10-2, the J call TRBJ2-5; possible D gene TRBD2, 6 bases. Deletions cut 8 bases from V and 5 bases from J, with 12 bases between. The V gene's germline CDR1 is WSHSY and CDR2 SAAADI. The CDR3 is 12 residues long. CDR3 sequence reads: CASEQGGETQYF. The CDR3 DNA follows: TGCGCCAGCGAGCAGGGAGGCGAGACCCAGTACTTC.

The chain has TRBV5-6 and TRBJ1-2; D is undetermined. Germline CDR1 and CDR2: SGHDT and YYEEEE. The V gene lost 1 base and the J gene lost 7 bases, with 5 bases spanning the gap. The CDR3 is 11 amino acids. CDR3 in DNA: TGTGCCAGCAGCTTGCGCGGTGGCTACACCTTC. Translation gives CASSLRGGYTF.

This clone showed up just once. This sample includes further DNA sequences coding for the same CDR3. The genes are TRBV14 and TRBJ2-2; D is unresolved. There are 13 residues in the CDR3. Germline values: CDR1 SGHDN, CDR2 FVKESK. V lost 0 bases, J lost 4 bases, and 3 bases lay in between. The CDR3 bases are TGTGCCAGCAGCCAAGATCGCACCGGGGAGCTGTTTTTT. Its translation: CASSQDRTGELFF.

The genes are TRBV4-3 and TRBJ2-1, with TRBD1 matching over 7 bases. Germline CDR1 is LGHNA and CDR2 is YSLEER. This CDR3 is 13 amino acids long. The trim removed 3 bases at V and 12 bases at J, leaving 8 bases unmatched. DNA for the CDR3: TGCGCCAGCAGCCACACGGTACAGGGGCCGCAGTTCTTC. Protein: CASSHTVQGPQFF.

The chain is built from TRBV6-6 and TRBJ1-3; D not resolved. The CDR3 length is 14 residues. Germline V lookup: CDR1 MNHNY, CDR2 SVGAGI (reference sequence). V was clipped by 5 bases and J by 6 bases, with 14 bases between them. This CDR3 is CASSEGQWENTIYF. The CDR3 DNA sequence: TGTGCCAGCAGTGAGGGCCAGTGGGAAAACACCATATATTTT.

This chain joins TRBV7-7 and TRBJ2-1; 12 bases are shared with TRBD2. From germline, CDR1 is SSHAT and CDR2 FNYEAQ (reference sequence). The CDR3 has 15 amino acids. The CDR3 sequence is CASGPGTSGYNEQFF. DNA for the CDR3: TGTGCTAGCGGTCCTGGGACTAGCGGGTACAATGAGCAGTTCTTC.